A single T cell receptor (beta chain) is shown here with its context. This CDR3 is built from 15 residues. V dropped 5 bases and J dropped 5 bases, with 18 bases sitting between them. The germline V gene has CDR1 SGHTA and CDR2 FQGNSA. TCRdb re-called the RT-PCR reads with MiXCR, one entry per CDR3 protein. This sample has approximately 720,000 distinct CDR3 sequences, with around 14% found just once. Source material: memory CD4+ T cells from blood. V gene TRBV7-2 combines with J gene TRBJ1-2; no definite D call. The sequence came from a female donor in good health, serving as a healthy control. CDR3 DNA: TGTGCCAGCAGCCAAACGGTGTTGGTTTCGTATGGCTACACCTTC. Its translation: CASSQTVLVSYGYTF.